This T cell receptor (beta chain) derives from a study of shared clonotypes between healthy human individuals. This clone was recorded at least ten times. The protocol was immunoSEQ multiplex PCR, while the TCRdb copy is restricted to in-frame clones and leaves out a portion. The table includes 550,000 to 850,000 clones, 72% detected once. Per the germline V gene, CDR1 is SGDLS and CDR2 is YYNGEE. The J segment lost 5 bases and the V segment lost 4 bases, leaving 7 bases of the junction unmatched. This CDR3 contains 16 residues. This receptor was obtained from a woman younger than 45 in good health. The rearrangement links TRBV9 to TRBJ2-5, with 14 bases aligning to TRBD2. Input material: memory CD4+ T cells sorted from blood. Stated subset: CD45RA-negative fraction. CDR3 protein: CASSRGLAGVRETQYF. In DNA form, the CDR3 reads TGTGCCAGCAGCAGGGGACTAGCGGGAGTCCGGGAGACCCAGTACTTC.